This section outlines one T cell receptor beta chain sequence together with its context. The antigen is undetermined. This sample was taken from a study of cytomegalovirus exposure and HLA in healthy donors. 60 Vbeta and 13 Jbeta primers were used in PCR. Repertoires were generated with immunoSEQ multiplex PCR, while TCRdb's copy carries only in-frame clones and drops some. The table lists under 100,000 clones, approximately 81% of them singletons. The study, taken as a whole, reports: In an earlier analysis, productive rearrangement rates for most beta V segments clustered near 87% or 30%. Using a false discovery rate of 0.05, a later analysis showed that 16,951 TCR beta sequences were associated with HLA alleles. Later analysis suggested links between common viral pathogens and several top significant clusters.

This CDR3 spans 14 amino acids. Trimming pared 5 bases from V and 7 bases from J, leaving 18 bases between. The V gene's germline CDR1 is MDHEN and CDR2 SYDVKM. This rearrangement joins TRBV28 to TRBJ2-7, with a tentative D call TRBD1 (6 bases). Sequencing was done on a sample of PBMCs. The clonotype was recovered from an older woman in good health and CMV-seropositive. In DNA, the CDR3 is TGTGCCAGCAGTCTCGCGCAGGGGCCGAAAGAGCAGTACTTC. Protein sequence: CASSLAQGPKEQYF.